This T cell receptor beta chain was captured by sequencing in a study of monozygotic twins with inflammatory bowel disease (dated by TCRdb to the late 2010s). Concerning the study at large: In total, around 28 monozygotic twin pairs made up the full study: 19 Danish pairs, all IBD-discordant, plus nine German pairs, of which four were IBD-concordant and five were IBD-discordant. Each individual had, on average, about 151 000 unique TCRalpha sequences and 181 000 unique TCRbeta sequences available for analysis. Within discordant pairs, disease-associated traits were sought mainly by comparing IBD patients with their genetically identical healthy co-twins.

From each donor, an approximately 2.5 ml peripheral blood sample was drawn into PAXgene tubes and stored at -80 degrees C. Total RNA was isolated from whole blood with the PAXgene blood miRNA kit on an automated QIAcube, without T cell sorting. Peripheral blood from monozygotic twin pairs, either concordant or discordant for inflammatory bowel disease, underwent deep TCRalpha and TCRbeta repertoire profiling that used unique molecular barcoding. Smoking habits were recorded for all twin pairs, with individuals classified as current, former or never smokers. Overall study results and their limits: The results gave no support for a single strong signal or clonotype linked to IBD. TCRbeta repertoire diversity, by inverse Simpson index, was decreased in IBD patients compared with their healthy co-twins. Distinction between different T cell subtypes could not be achieved in the analysis. Background noise and inter-individual variability may have been introduced into the repertoires by the differing immunosuppressive treatments among patients. Compared with healthy twins, IBD patients had fewer clonotypes in common with other individuals, a difference most pronounced in patients showing signs of disease activity. Concordant and discordant twins showed no difference in repertoire similarity, possibly because of limited statistical power.

Regarding this clonotype: Its antigen remains unidentified.

The CDR3 numbers 15 residues from cysteine through phenylalanine. DNA is not recorded here. Reading the germline V gene (reference sequence) gives CDR1 DFQATT and CDR2 SNEGSKA. Library prep was done by 5' RACE. The input for every TCR library was 3500 ng of total RNA. For each sample, cDNA synthesis with SMARTScribe reverse transcriptase was split into eight separate reactions. During cDNA synthesis, template switching was used to introduce unique molecular identifiers that contained a 6-nucleotide sample barcode. TCRalpha and TCRbeta cDNA was amplified in two nested PCRs of about 17 and 10 cycles, and bead purification was carried out after each PCR. Before amplification, the cDNA was both treated with uracil DNA-glycosylase and purified with the QIAquick PCR purification kit. The second PCR added Illumina TruSeq-compatible adapters along with sample-specific barcodes. TapeStation and Qubit were used to check library quality and concentration, and 5 ng of each library went into the pool. Sequencing of pooled libraries was carried out on an Illumina HiSeq2500 single-index Rapid Run using 2 x 100 bp reads and custom sequencing primers. As for the original processing: UMI-based consensus assembly with MiGEC version 1.2.6 was used to correct PCR and sequencing errors. V(D)J alignment, clonotype assembly and CDR3 extraction were performed with MiXCR version 2.1.1. Normalisation of gene usage, clonotype sharing and MAIT/NKT TCR abundance was achieved by analysing the top 1000, 10 000 and 20 000 clonotypes per sample. Diversity was computed as the inverse Simpson index with the vegan R package after downsampling to 27 000 UMIs. Paired Mann-Whitney U tests were applied to discordant twin pairs, with Benjamini-Hochberg correction for multiple testing. TCRdb reprocessed the reads; each CDR3 protein sequence makes one entry, and DNA is unavailable. The V and J calls and clone size are TCRdb's, not the authors'. The sample table holds fewer than 350,000 distinct CDR3 sequences. The top ten clones comprise 2% to 2.5% of the sample.

Sequencing was carried out using blood. Recombination joined TRBV20-1 with TRBJ1-5; the D gene TCRdb calls, TRBD1, cannot be checked with no DNA. This clonotype was obtained from a human donor with ulcerative colitis or Crohn's disease, or a healthy co-twin of an affected twin (not recorded which). The CDR3 amino acid sequence is: CSARPPKGGNQPQHF.